Listed below are T cell receptor beta chains from one sample, sequenced in a study of T-cell memory formation after mild COVID-19. TCRdb re-called the 5' RACE reads through MiXCR, storing one row per CDR3 protein. In the table there are tens of thousands of distinct CDR3 sequences, 7.3% of which are singletons. Sequenced sample: PBMCs or a T cell subset sorted from them (not recorded which). The source is a man younger than 35 who had mild COVID-19 (a few samples of this study predate the infection). Cell type and time point are not known. Both conserved end residues are part of each CDR3. The order of the fields is clone size, V gene, J gene, D gene, CDR3 DNA, CDR3 protein. A D gene is named only where the DNA matches it firmly. Clone size is not always given. Where it is, it says once, few, many or a class for expanded clones.

>few|TRBV4-3|TRBJ1-2|TRBD1
TGCGCCAGCAGCCAAGTTCGGGGACAGGGGGCGCGAGGCTACACCTTC
CASSQVRGQGARGYTF
>few|TRBV7-2|TRBJ1-2|-
TGTGCCAGCAGCTCCTATATGGGGCTTGGGGGTTATGGCTACACCTTC
CASSSYMGLGGYGYTF
>many|TRBV12-3/TRBV12-4|TRBJ2-2|-
TGTGCCAGCAGCAGGGCCGGGGAGCTGTTTTTT
CASSRAGELFF
>few|TRBV10-3|TRBJ1-3|TRBD1
TGTGCCATCAGCGATGGGAGGACAGGGGTCGGAAACACCATATATTTT
CAISDGRTGVGNTIYF
>many|TRBV5-6|TRBJ1-5|-
TGTGCCAGCAGCTTGGGGGCCGATCAGCCCCAGCATTTT
CASSLGADQPQHF
>-|TRBV19|TRBJ2-5|-
TGTGCCAGTAGTAAGAGGCAGGGGCGGCTTCAAGAGACCCAGTACTTC
CASSKRQGRLQETQYF
>-|TRBV7-9|TRBJ1-2|-
TGTGCCAGCAGCGCTGCCTATGGCTACACCTTC
CASSAAYGYTF
>many|TRBV4-3|TRBJ1-5|-
TGCGCCAGCAGCCAAGATAAGGGGCCCCAGCATTTT
CASSQDKGPQHF
>-|TRBV27|TRBJ2-2|-
TGTGCCAGCAGTTCTTACCTGATCGGGGAGCTGTTTTTT
CASSSYLIGELFF
>few|TRBV29-1|TRBJ2-2|-
TGCAGCGTTGCCAAACAAGAGTCCGGGGAGCTGTTTTTT
CSVAKQESGELFF
>few|TRBV6-5|TRBJ2-5|-
TGTGCCAGCAGTTTACGGATCCAAGAGACCCAGTACTTC
CASSLRIQETQYF
>-|TRBV2|TRBJ2-1|-
TGTGCCAGCCTATATCAGGGACGGCGGAATGAGCAGTTCTTC
CASLYQGRRNEQFF
>-|TRBV29-1|TRBJ1-1|-
TGCAGCGTTGCCTGGACACAGAACACTGAAGCTTTCTTT
CSVAWTQNTEAFF
>many|TRBV20-1|TRBJ1-4|-
TGCAGTGCTACAGGGGCAACTAATGAAAAACTGTTTTTT
CSATGATNEKLFF
>-|TRBV7-7|TRBJ2-5|TRBD2
TGTGCCAGCAGCCAAGGACTAGCGGGGAATGAAGAGACCCAGTACTTC
CASSQGLAGNEETQYF
>once|TRBV7-2|TRBJ2-3|-
TGTGCCAGCAGCTATAGAGGTAGCACAGATACGCAGTATTTT
CASSYRGSTDTQYF
>-|TRBV29-1|TRBJ1-2|-
TGCAGCGGCCTACAGGGCCCTAGTGGCTACACCTTC
CSGLQGPSGYTF
>medium-sized|TRBV7-9|TRBJ2-1|-
TGTGCCAGCGCGGAGAGGGGACCGGCGGTCTTC
CASAERGPAVF
>few|TRBV6-5|TRBJ2-3|-
TGTGCCAGCACGCCTCGTGACAGGTTAAGCACAGATACGCAGTATTTT
CASTPRDRLSTDTQYF
>-|TRBV9|TRBJ2-3|-
TGTGCCAGCAGCCTATCCGGGACCTCAGATACGCAGTATTTT
CASSLSGTSDTQYF
>few|TRBV6-1|TRBJ1-5|TRBD1
TGTGCCAGTTCCCGGGACAGGGTTGATCAGCCCCAGCATTTT
CASSRDRVDQPQHF
>-|TRBV12-3/TRBV12-4|TRBJ2-7|TRBD2
TGTGCCAGCAGTCCCTCTGCGGGGGTGATCTACGAGCAGTACTTC
CASSPSAGVIYEQYF
>-|TRBV4-3|TRBJ1-4|-
TGCGCCAGCAGCCAAGTTCAGGGGACTAATGAAAAACTGTTTTTT
CASSQVQGTNEKLFF
>few|TRBV12-5|TRBJ2-3|-
TGTGCTAGTGGTTTGAATCTGGATACGCAGTATTTT
CASGLNLDTQYF
>few|TRBV4-2|TRBJ2-5|-
TGTGCCAGCAGCCAAGGTATAGAGACCCAGTACTTC
CASSQGIETQYF
>few|TRBV10-3|TRBJ2-5|-
TGTGCCATCAGTGAGAATTCTGGCGAGACCCAGTACTTC
CAISENSGETQYF
>-|TRBV6-5|TRBJ1-6|TRBD1
TGTGCCAGCAGTTACTCTTTGACAGGGGGTTATAATTCACCCCTCCACTTT
CASSYSLTGGYNSPLHF
>few|TRBV5-6|TRBJ1-5|-
TGTGCCAGCAGTTCCCTCAGGGAATATCAGCCCCAGCATTTT
CASSSLREYQPQHF
>few|TRBV10-3|TRBJ1-4|TRBD1
TGTGCCATCAGCGGACAGGGGATTAGCGAAAAACTGTTTTTT
CAISGQGISEKLFF
>many|TRBV10-3|TRBJ2-5|TRBD1
TGTGCCATCAGCTCCCGACAGGGGAGGCAAGAGACCCAGTACTTC
CAISSRQGRQETQYF
>-|TRBV7-2|TRBJ1-6|TRBD1
TGTGCCAGCAGCCCTCCCGGGACAGGGAATAATTCACCCCTCCACTTT
CASSPPGTGNNSPLHF
>-|TRBV20-1|TRBJ2-3|-
TGCAGTGCCCAAACGGAGGGGCCCACAGATACGCAGTATTTT
CSAQTEGPTDTQYF
>many|TRBV5-1|TRBJ2-1|-
TGCGCCAGCAGCTTGAGGGGGGGCTCCTACAATGAGCAGTTCTTC
CASSLRGGSYNEQFF
>few|TRBV28|TRBJ2-4|TRBD1
TGTGCCAGCAGTCCCCGGGACAGGAACATTCAGTACTTC
CASSPRDRNIQYF